This T cell receptor (beta chain) is drawn from a study of blood T cell repertoires in COVID-19. Study overall: The study drew acute and convalescent COVID-19 samples from the United States, Italy and Spain. Nucleic acid was either cDNA or gDNA, and it came from T cells, B-cell-depleted T cells, or PBMCs.

In the original analysis: Amplification of reference gene primers was used by the study to estimate nucleated cell counts. Sequencing used immunoSEQ multiplex PCR; TCRdb keeps in-frame clones, though not all of them. That table gives V, J and clone size, and the DNA gave D and trimming. The data show around 300,000 clones, around 85% seen once. V was cut by 1 base and J by 6 bases, with 11 bases left in between. CDR1 is SGHAT, CDR2 FQNNGV, per germline. The CDR3 length is 14 residues. The sequenced material came from peripheral blood. This sequence joins TRBV11-2 and TRBJ2-3; no definite D call. The sequence was collected from a woman in her seventies with acute or convalescent COVID-19. CDR3 bases: TGTGCCAGCAGCTTAGTAGCTCCCTACGATACGCAGTATTTT. Protein sequence: CASSLVAPYDTQYF.